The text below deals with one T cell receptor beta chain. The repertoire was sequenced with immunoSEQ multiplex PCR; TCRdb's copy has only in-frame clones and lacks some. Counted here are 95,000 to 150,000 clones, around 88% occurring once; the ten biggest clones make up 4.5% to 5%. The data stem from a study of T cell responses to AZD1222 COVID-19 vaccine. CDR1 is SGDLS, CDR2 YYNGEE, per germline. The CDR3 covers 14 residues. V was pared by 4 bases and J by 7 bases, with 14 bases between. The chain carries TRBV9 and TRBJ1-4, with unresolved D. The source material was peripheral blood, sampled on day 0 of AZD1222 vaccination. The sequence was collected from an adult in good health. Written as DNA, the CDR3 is TGTGCCAGCAGCCTGGAAGGAGAGAGTGAAAAACTGTTTTTT. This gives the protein CASSLEGESEKLFF.